What follows is one T cell receptor (beta chain) and its context. The data originate from a study of control samples from healthy donors and cancer patients. CDR3 length: 15 residues. The V and J ends lost 3 bases and 2 bases, in that order; junction bases with no gene match: 7. The germline CDR1 and CDR2 sequences are SGHRS and YFSETQ. Sequenced by immunoSEQ multiplex PCR; TCRdb stores in-frame clones only, minus some. The sample lists about 98,000 clones; about four fifths were seen once. The V gene is TRBV5-1, the J gene TRBJ2-7, with 8 nucleotides matching TRBD1. The TCR was taken from a man between 60 and 75 years old in good health. The sample comprised blood. The CDR3 region has the DNA TGCGCCAGCAGCTCCGGACAGGGAAGACCCTACGAGCAGTACTTC. This sequence encodes CASSSGQGRPYEQYF. The whole variable domain, remainder taken from reference TRBV5-1 and TRBJ2-7, is KAGVTQTPRYLIKTRGQQVTLSCSPISGHRSVSWYQQTPGQGLQFLFEYFSETQRNKGNFPGRFSGRQFSNSRSEMNVSTLELGDSALYLCASSSGQGRPYEQYFGPGTRLTVT.